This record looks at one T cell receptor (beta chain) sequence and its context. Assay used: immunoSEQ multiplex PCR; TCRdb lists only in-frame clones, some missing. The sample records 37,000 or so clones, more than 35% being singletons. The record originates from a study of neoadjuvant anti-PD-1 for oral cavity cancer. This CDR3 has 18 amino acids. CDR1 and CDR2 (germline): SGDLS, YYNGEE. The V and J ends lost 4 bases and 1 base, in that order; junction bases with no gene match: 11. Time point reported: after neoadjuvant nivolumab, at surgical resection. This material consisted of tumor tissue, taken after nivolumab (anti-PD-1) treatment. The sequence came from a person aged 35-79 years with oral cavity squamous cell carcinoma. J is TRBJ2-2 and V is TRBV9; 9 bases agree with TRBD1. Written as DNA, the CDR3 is TGTGCCAGCAGCTCCGACCGGGACAGGGTGCAGAACACCGGGGAGCTGTTTTTT. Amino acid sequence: CASSSDRDRVQNTGELFF.